This section outlines one TCR beta chain sequence together with its context. The target antigen is unknown. This entry is derived from a study of regulatory T cells in long-lasting Graves disease. Study at large: Antithyroid drug use was under 3 months in newly diagnosed Graves' patients. General observations from the study: TRBV28 was favored in persistent disease, as were TRBJ1-2 and TRBJ2-5.

This CDR3 region has 16 residues. V dropped 4 bases and J dropped 0 bases, with 11 bases sitting between them. Germline CDR1 SGHKS, CDR2 YYEKEE (reference sequence). Arm-PCR with iRepertoire HTBI primers amplified the CDR3 regions for these TCR beta libraries. MiXCR was run by TCRdb on the multiplex PCR reads, yielding one entry per CDR3 protein. The sample lists about 470,000 distinct CDR3 sequences; 15% to 20% were seen once. Indicated time point: newly diagnosed GD, antithyroid drugs for less than 3 months. PBMC-extracted RNA yielded the TCR library. The same data also went into a second study, on T cells in Graves' hyperthyroidism and ophthalmopathy. That paper adds: Patients aged 18 to 65 had newly diagnosed hyperthyroidism of under 2 months' duration.

This sequence was found in a man aged 40-49 years with Graves disease. V usage is TRBV5-5 and J usage is TRBJ1-6, with no clear D. Sequences were derived from peripheral blood mononuclear cells (PBMCs), sampled at new diagnosis, from a patient treated with antithyroid drugs. CDR3 sequence (DNA): TGTGCCAGCAGCCTGACCACTGCCTCCTATAATTCACCCCTCCACTTT. Translating gives CASSLTTASYNSPLHF. The complete variable domain, with remaining parts taken from reference TRBV5-5 and TRBJ1-6, reads DAGVTQSPTHLIKTRGQQVTLRCSPISGHKSVSWYQQVLGQGPQFIFQYYEKEERGRGNFPDRFSARQFPNYSSELNVNALLLGDSALYLCASSLTTASYNSPLHFGNGTRLTVT.